This entry is about one T cell receptor beta chain. What it binds is not known. The data belong to a study of cytomegalovirus exposure and HLA in healthy donors. The study's findings and limits: Later genetic work tied a missense DCLRE1C variant to beta-chain V and J trimming. Later analysis revealed greater clonal expansion in HLA-associated TCR beta chains than in equally common others. Earlier analysis looked at TCR beta V segments, and most were productive about 90% or about 30% of the time.

Germline V gene data show CDR1 as SGHRS and CDR2 as YFSETQ. The V end lost 2 bases, the J end lost 1 base, and 16 bases lay between the germline ends. CDR3 size: 16 residues. Primers for the PCR totalled 60 Vbeta and 13 Jbeta. Here immunoSEQ multiplex PCR was the method, and the copy in TCRdb shows in-frame clones only, minus some. The sample contains about 98,000 clones, around four fifths of which appear only once. The clonotype was recovered from a man aged 40-49 years in good health and CMV-seronegative. This chain links TRBV5-1 with TRBJ2-7; weak D call: TRBD2 (6 bases). The sample comprised PBMCs. CDR3 residues: CASSFNGRESSYEQYF. The CDR3 bases are TGCGCCAGCAGCTTTAACGGGAGAGAATCGTCCTACGAGCAGTACTTC.